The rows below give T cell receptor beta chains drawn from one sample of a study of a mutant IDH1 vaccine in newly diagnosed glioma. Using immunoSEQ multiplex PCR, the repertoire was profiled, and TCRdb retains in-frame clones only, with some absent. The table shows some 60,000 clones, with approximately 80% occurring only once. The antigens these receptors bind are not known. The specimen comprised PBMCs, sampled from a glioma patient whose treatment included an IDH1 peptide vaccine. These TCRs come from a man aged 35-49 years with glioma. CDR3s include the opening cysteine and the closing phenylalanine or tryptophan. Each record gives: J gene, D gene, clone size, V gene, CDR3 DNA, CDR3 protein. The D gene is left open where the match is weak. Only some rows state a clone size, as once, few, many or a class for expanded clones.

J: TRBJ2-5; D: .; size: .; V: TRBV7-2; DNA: TGTGCCAGCAGCCCGACCCGGGGAGGGGGCCAAGAGACCCAGTACTTC; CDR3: CASSPTRGGGQETQYF
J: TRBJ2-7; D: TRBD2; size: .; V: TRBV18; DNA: TGTGCCAGCTCGGAGGGGACTAGCGGGCTATTCTACGAGCAGTACTTC; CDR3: CASSEGTSGLFYEQYF
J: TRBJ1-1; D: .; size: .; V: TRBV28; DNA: TGTGCCAGCTCTTCCTTGGGGGCCCTGAACACTGAAGCTTTCTTT; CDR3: CASSSLGALNTEAFF
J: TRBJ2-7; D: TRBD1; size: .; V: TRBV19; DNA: TGTGCCAGTAGTACACAGGGGCTTCCCTACGAGCAGTACTTC; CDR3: CASSTQGLPYEQYF
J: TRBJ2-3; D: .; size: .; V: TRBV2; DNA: TGTGCCAGCAGTGAAGAGGTTTTGTCGGTCAGCACAGATACGCAGTATTTT; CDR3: CASSEEVLSVSTDTQYF
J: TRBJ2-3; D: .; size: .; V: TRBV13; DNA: TGTGCCAGCACGGGGGAGACGTGGGCAGATACGCAGTATTTT; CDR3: CASTGETWADTQYF
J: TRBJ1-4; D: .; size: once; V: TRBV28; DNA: TGTGCCAGCAGTTTCGACCGAGGCTTAGGGGAAAAACTGTTTTTT; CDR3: CASSFDRGLGEKLFF
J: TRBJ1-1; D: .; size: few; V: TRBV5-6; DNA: TGTGCCAGCAGCCTCCTCCGGGACACCAAGAACACTGAAGCTTTCTTT; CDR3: CASSLLRDTKNTEAFF
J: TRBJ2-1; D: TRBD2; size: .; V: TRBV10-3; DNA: TGTGCCATCAGTGAACTAGCGGGCTACAATGAGCAGTTCTTC; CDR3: CAISELAGYNEQFF
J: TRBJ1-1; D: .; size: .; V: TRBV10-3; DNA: TGTGCCATCAGCGACACAGATAATACTGAAGCTTTCTTT; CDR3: CAISDTDNTEAFF
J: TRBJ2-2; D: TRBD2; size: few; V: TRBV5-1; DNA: TGCGCCAGCAGCTCGGCCGGGACTAGTTACACCGGGGAGCTGTTTTTT; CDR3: CASSSAGTSYTGELFF
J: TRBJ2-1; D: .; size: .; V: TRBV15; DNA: TGTGCCACCAGCAGAGCGGGACGGTTAAAGTACAATGAGCAGTTCTTC; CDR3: CATSRAGRLKYNEQFF
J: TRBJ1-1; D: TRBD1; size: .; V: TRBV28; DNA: TGTGCCAGCAGGCCCTCGACAGGGATGAACACTGAAGCTTTCTTT; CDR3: CASRPSTGMNTEAFF
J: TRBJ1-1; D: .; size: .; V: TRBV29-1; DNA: TGCAGCGTTGTGCCGGACACTGAAGCTTTCTTT; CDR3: CSVVPDTEAFF
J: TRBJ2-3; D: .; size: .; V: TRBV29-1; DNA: TGCAGCGTACCCCACGGCAGGGTCACAGATACGCAGTATTTT; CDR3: CSVPHGRVTDTQYF
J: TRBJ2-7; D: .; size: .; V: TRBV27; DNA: TGTGCCAGCAGTTTATCGGCGGACGGCCTCTACGAGCAGTACTTC; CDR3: CASSLSADGLYEQYF
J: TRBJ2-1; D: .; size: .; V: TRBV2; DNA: TGTGCCAGCGGCCGCTACAATGAGCAGTTCTTC; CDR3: CASGRYNEQFF
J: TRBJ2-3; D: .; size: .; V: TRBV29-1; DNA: TGCAGCGTTCCGGAGACAGGACCCACAGATACGCAGTATTTT; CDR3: CSVPETGPTDTQYF
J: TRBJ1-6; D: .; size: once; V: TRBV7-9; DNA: TGTGCCAGCAGCTTAGCGGGGGCGTATAATTCACCCCTCCACTTT; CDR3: CASSLAGAYNSPLHF
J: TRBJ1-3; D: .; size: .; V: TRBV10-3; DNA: TGTGCCATCAGTGAGAGGACGGGAGCAGGGAACACCATATATTTT; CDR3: CAISERTGAGNTIYF
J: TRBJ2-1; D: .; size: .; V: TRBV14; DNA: TGTGCCAGCAGCCAAGAAGCGGGTGAGCAGTTCTTC; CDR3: CASSQEAGEQFF
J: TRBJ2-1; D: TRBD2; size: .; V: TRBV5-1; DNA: TGCGCCAGCAGCACACTAGCGGGGGCCTACAATGAGCAGTTCTTC; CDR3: CASSTLAGAYNEQFF
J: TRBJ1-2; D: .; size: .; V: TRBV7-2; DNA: TGTGCCAGCAGCTTAGGCGGCCGGTACACCTTC; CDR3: CASSLGGRYTF
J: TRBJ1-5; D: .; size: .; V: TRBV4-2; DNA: TGTGCCAGCAGCCAAGAGAGGGTAGGTAATCAGCCCCAGCATTTT; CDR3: CASSQERVGNQPQHF
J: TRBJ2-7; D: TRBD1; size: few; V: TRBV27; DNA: TGTGCCAGCCGGCCCGGACAGGTTATCTACGAGCAGTACTTC; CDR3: CASRPGQVIYEQYF